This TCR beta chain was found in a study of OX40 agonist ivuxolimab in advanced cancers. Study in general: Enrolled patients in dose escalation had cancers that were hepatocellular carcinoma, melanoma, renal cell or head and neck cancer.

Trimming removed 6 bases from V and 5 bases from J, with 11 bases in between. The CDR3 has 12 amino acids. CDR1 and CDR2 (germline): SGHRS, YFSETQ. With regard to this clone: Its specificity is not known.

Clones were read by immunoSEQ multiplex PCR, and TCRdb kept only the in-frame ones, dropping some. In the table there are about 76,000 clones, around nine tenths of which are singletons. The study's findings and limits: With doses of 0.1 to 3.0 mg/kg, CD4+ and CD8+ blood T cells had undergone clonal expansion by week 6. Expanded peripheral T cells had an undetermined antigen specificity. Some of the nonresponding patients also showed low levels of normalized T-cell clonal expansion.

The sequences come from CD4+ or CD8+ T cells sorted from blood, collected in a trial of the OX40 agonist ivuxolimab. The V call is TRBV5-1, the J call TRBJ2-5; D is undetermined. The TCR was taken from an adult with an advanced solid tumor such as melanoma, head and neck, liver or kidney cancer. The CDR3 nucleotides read TGCGCCAGCAAGGCACCCATGGAGACCCAGTACTTC. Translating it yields CASKAPMETQYF.